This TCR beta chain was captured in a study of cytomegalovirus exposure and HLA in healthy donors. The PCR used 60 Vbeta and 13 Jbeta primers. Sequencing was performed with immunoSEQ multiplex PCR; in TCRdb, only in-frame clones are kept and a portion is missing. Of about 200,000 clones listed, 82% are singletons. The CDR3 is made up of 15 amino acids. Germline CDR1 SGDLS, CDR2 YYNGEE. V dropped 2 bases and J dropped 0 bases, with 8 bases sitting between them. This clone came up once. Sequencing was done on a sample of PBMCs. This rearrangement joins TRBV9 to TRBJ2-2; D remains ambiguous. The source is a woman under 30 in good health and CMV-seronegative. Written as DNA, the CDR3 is TGTGCCAGCAGCGTCGACAACGCGAACACCGGGGAGCTGTTTTTT. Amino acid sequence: CASSVDNANTGELFF.